These T cell receptor beta chains were read from a single sample in a study of blood T cell repertoires in COVID-19. The data were produced by immunoSEQ multiplex PCR, yet TCRdb's version contains in-frame clones alone and is incomplete. This table has approximately 90,000 clones, about four fifths appearing once. Specimen: peripheral blood. These TCRs come from a man in his 70s with COVID-19, enrolled during active disease. Each CDR3 is given with its conserved first and last residue.

TRBV27	TRBJ2-1	CASGVRQGPYNEQFF
TRBV27	TRBJ1-3	CASRDTSAGGGNTIYF
TRBV5-1	TRBJ2-1	CASSLAVGQRPTSYNEQFF
TRBV27	TRBJ1-5	CASSFPQVSQPQHF
TRBV12-5	TRBJ1-1	CASGLATGQRNTEAFF
TRBV19	TRBJ2-1	CATRGLAVSSYNEQFF
TRBV6-1	TRBJ2-7	CASSEGGTGSYEQYF
TRBV27	TRBJ1-2	CASSPGQERGYTF
TRBV19	TRBJ2-7	CASYRGDEFMYEQYF
TRBV5-1	TRBJ2-3	CASSLARRTDTQYF
TRBV4-3	TRBJ1-1	CASSQDRGTGAAFF
TRBV7-2	TRBJ1-1	CASSLGDRVTEAFF
TRBV7-2	TRBJ2-1	CASSLIGTGVAVEQFF
TRBV28	TRBJ2-7	CASSSGATSINEQYF
TRBV6-2/TRBV6-3	TRBJ1-1	CASSTPQGSGNTEAFF
TRBV7-9	TRBJ2-1	CATRQGSNNEQFF
TRBV6-5	TRBJ1-3	CASSYWGGSTGNTIYF
TRBV27	TRBJ2-2	CGTSHTGELFF
TRBV6-5	TRBJ1-3	CASSRGFSGNTIYF
TRBV7-2	TRBJ2-7	CASSLPSYEQYF
TRBV4-3	TRBJ1-2	CASSHADRANYGYTF